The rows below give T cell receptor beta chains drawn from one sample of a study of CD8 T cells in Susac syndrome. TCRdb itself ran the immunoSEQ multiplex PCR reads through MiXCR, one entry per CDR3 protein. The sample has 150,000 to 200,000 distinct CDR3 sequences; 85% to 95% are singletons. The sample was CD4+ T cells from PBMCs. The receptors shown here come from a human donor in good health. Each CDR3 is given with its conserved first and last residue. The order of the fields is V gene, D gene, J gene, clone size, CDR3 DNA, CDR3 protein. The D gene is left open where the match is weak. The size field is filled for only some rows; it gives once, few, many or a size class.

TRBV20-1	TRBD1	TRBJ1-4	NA	TGCAGTGCCACGATCCCGACAGGGGGTAATGAAAAACTGTTTTTT	CSATIPTGGNEKLFF
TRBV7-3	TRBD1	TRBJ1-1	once	TGTGCCAGCAGCCCCAGGGCGACAGGGGAAAAGGTTTTCTTT	CASSPRATGEKVFF
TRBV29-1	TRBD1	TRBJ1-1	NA	TGCAGCCTCGCGGAAGGGGGCGAAACTGAAGCTTTCTTT	CSLAEGGETEAFF
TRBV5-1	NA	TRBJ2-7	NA	TGCGCCAGCAGCTTGGAAGCTAGCTCCTACGAGCAGTACTTC	CASSLEASSYEQYF
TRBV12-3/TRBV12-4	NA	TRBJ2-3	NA	TGTGCCAGCAGTTTTTCCAGGGTGGCAGATACGCAGTATTTT	CASSFSRVADTQYF
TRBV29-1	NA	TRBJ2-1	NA	TGCAGCGTTGGTTTCCAGCGGACGAATGAGCAGTTCTTC	CSVGFQRTNEQFF
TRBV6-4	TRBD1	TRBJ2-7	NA	TGTGCCAGCGATGACAGGGATTGGAAGGACGAGCAGTACTTC	CASDDRDWKDEQYF
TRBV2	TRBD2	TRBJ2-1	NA	TGTGCCAGCGGTCGAGCGGGGGGGCCGGTTTACAATGAGCAGTTCTTC	CASGRAGGPVYNEQFF
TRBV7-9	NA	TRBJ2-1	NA	TGTGCCAGCAGCTTAGGCGGGGGCGCTTACAATGAGCAGTTCTTC	CASSLGGGAYNEQFF
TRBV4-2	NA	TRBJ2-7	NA	TGTGCCAGCAGCCTACCGCCGCGGGGGCCTACCTACGAGCAGTACTTC	CASSLPPRGPTYEQYF
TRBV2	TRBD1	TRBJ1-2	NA	TGTGCCAGCAGAGTATCGCCGGGACAGGGAGCGGGATTGAACTATGGCTACACCTTC	CASRVSPGQGAGLNYGYTF
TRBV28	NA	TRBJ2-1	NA	TGTGCCAGCAGCCCTCTAAGGGATGAGCAGTTCTTC	CASSPLRDEQFF
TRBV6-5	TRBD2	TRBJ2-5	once	TGTGCCAGCAGTTACTCGTCGGGACTAGCGGGGGGGCGAGAGACCCAGTACTTC	CASSYSSGLAGGRETQYF
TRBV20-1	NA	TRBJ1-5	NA	TGCAGTGCTACAGACGGACTCAATCAGCCCCAGCATTTT	CSATDGLNQPQHF
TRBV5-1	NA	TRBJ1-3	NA	TGCGCCAGCAGCTTGGACGGGGCCTCCCCTGGAAACACCATATATTTT	CASSLDGASPGNTIYF
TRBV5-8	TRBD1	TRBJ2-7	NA	TGTGCCAGCAGCGGGACAGGGCGGAACTCCTACGAGCAGTACTTC	CASSGTGRNSYEQYF
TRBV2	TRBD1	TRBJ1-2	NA	TGTGCCAGCGCCGGGACAGGGGTGGGCTACACCTTC	CASAGTGVGYTF
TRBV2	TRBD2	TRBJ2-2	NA	TGTGCCAGCACCATAACTAGCGGCACCGGGGAGCTGTTTTTT	CASTITSGTGELFF
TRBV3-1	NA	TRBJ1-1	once	TGTGCCAGCAGCCAAGGATTTTCAGGGGAAGGGACTGAAGCTTTCTTT	CASSQGFSGEGTEAFF
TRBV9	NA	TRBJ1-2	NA	TGTGCCAGCAGCGTAGAGGTGCAGGGCTCATATGGCTACACCTTC	CASSVEVQGSYGYTF
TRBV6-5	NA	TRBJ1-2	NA	TGTGCCAGCAGTTCCACAGGGCTCGAAGGCTACACCTTC	CASSSTGLEGYTF
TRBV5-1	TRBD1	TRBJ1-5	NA	TGCGCCAGCAGCTTGAGTACAGGGGGACAGCCCCAGCATTTT	CASSLSTGGQPQHF
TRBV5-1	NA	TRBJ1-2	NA	TGCGCCAGCAGCCTAGGGACCTATGGCTACACCTTC	CASSLGTYGYTF
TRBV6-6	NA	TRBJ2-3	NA	TGTGCCAGCAGTTTCACCCTTGGACAGCCAGATACGCAGTATTTT	CASSFTLGQPDTQYF